The next 20 T cell receptor beta chains were all read from a single sample in a study of blood T cell repertoires in COVID-19. Data came from immunoSEQ multiplex PCR; TCRdb stores just in-frame clones and leaves some out. The sample yields approximately 93,000 clones, 80% to 90% seen once. Sequencing used peripheral blood. These receptors were obtained from a man in his fifties with COVID-19, enrolled during active disease.

CDR3 DNA: TGTGCCAGCAGCGTGACAGCGGGGGGATCCTACGAGCAGTACTTC. The encoded protein is CASSVTAGGSYEQYF. V usage is TRBV9 and J usage is TRBJ2-7; 9 bases agree with TRBD2. V was pared by 2 bases and J by 1 base, with 4 bases of the junction left unmatched. The germline V gene has CDR1 SGDLS and CDR2 YYNGEE. CDR3 size: 15 residues.

The genes are TRBV5-1 and TRBJ1-6, with D unresolved. Germline-derived CDR1 and CDR2 are SGHRS and YFSETQ. V was trimmed by 0 bases and J by 0 bases, leaving 10 bases between them. This CDR3 is built from 17 residues. CDR3 residues: CASSLGFGSSYNSPLHF. The CDR3 DNA sequence: TGCGCCAGCAGCTTGGGTTTTGGGAGCTCCTATAATTCACCCCTCCACTTT.

The CDR3: CSAGAGTAYSNQPQHF. The DNA for the CDR3 is TGCAGTGCTGGTGCCGGGACAGCCTATAGCAATCAGCCCCAGCATTTT. V usage is TRBV20-1 and J usage is TRBJ1-5; 7 nucleotides agree with TRBD1. CDR1 is DFQATT, CDR2 SNEGSKA, per germline (reference sequence). The CDR3 is 16 residues long. J lost 0 bases, V lost 5 bases, and 10 bases had no gene match.

The genes are TRBV9 and TRBJ2-1; TRBD2 aligns across 8 bases. This CDR3 has 14 amino acids. Germline CDR1 is SGDLS and CDR2 is YYNGEE. The trim removed 0 bases at V and 9 bases at J, leaving 5 bases unmatched. The CDR3 protein is CASSVVALAGEQFF. The CDR3 nucleotides are TGTGCCAGCAGCGTAGTAGCCCTAGCGGGTGAGCAGTTCTTC.

This chain links TRBV4-1 with TRBJ2-3, with 8 bases identical to TRBD2. CDR1 and CDR2 (germline): MGHRA, YSYEKL. The V and J ends lost 4 bases and 5 bases, in that order; junction bases with no gene match: 14. This CDR3 has 17 residues. The CDR3 region has the DNA TGCGCCAGCAGCCGGACTAGAGACGGGGGGGCAAGAGATACGCAGTATTTT. Its protein is CASSRTRDGGARDTQYF.

J is TRBJ1-2 and V is TRBV15; the D is unclear. V lost 0 bases and J lost 8, with 16 bases in between. Germline values: CDR1 LNHNV, CDR2 YYDKDF (reference sequence). The length of the CDR3 is 15 residues. CDR3 region: CATSRDLGRRGGYTF. In nucleotides, the CDR3 is TGTGCCACCAGCAGAGATCTTGGCAGGCGTGGGGGCTACACCTTC.

CDR3 DNA sequence: TGTGCCAGCAGCCACCTTCTCCAGACCCAGTACTTC. This codes for CASSHLLQTQYF. V and J are TRBV3-1 (or the pseudogene TRBV3-2) and TRBJ2-5; D not certain. V dropped 3 bases and J dropped 6 bases, with 8 bases sitting between them. The CDR3 is 12 residues long. Germline-derived CDR1 and CDR2 are LGHDT and YNNKEL (reference sequence).

The genes are TRBV6-5 and TRBJ1-2, with 8 bases lining up with TRBD1. Trimming cost V 6 bases and J 0 bases; bases outside gene matches: 3. Germline V gene data show CDR1 as MNHEY and CDR2 as SVGAGI. The CDR3 extends over 14 amino acids. The CDR3 reads CASSQGQANYGYTF. The CDR3 DNA reads TGTGCCAGCAGCCAGGGACAGGCTAACTATGGCTACACCTTC.

The rearrangement uses TRBV9 and TRBJ1-3, with TRBD1 as a possible D gene (6 bases). V was cut by 3 bases and J by 0 bases, with 13 bases left in between. Germline V gene data show CDR1 as SGDLS and CDR2 as YYNGEE. CDR3 size: 16 residues. As DNA, the CDR3 is TGTGCCAGCAGCGCCATGGGGGGGCCCTCTGGAAACACCATATATTTT. As protein: CASSAMGGPSGNTIYF.

J is TRBJ1-3 and V is TRBV6-5, with 8 nucleotides matching TRBD1. The CDR3 is made up of 13 amino acids. Germline-derived CDR1 and CDR2 are MNHEY and SVGAGI. With V trimmed by 8 bases and J by 4 bases, 4 bases remained unmatched. In nucleotides, the CDR3 is TGTGCCAGCGGGGACAGGCGGGGAAACACCATATATTTT. Protein sequence: CASGDRRGNTIYF.

This clone was seen a few times. The chain is built from TRBV5-4 and TRBJ2-7, with 8 bases identical to TRBD2. Germline V gene data show CDR1 as SGHNT and CDR2 as YYREEE (reference sequence). The V segment lost 0 bases and the J segment 2 bases; nucleotides outside the gene matches: 4. This CDR3 region has 15 residues. The DNA for the CDR3 is TGTGCCAGCAGCTTGGACGGGGGGGGAGCCTACGAGCAGTACTTC. Encoded protein: CASSLDGGGAYEQYF.

This chain uses TRBV5-1 with TRBJ2-5; TRBD1 matches 8 bases. V dropped 4 bases and J dropped 5; count of bases not matched to a gene: 10. The CDR3 totals 15 residues. CDR1 is SGHRS and CDR2 is YFSETQ in the germline V gene. The CDR3 loop reads CASSPQITGGETQYF. The CDR3 DNA reads TGCGCCAGCAGCCCTCAGATTACAGGGGGGGAGACCCAGTACTTC.

The chain links TRBV19 to TRBJ2-7; D is perhaps TRBD1 (7 bases). The germline V gene has CDR1 LNHDA and CDR2 SQIVND (reference sequence). V was pared by 5 bases and J by 3 bases, with 32 bases between. This CDR3 is built from 20 residues. Here the CDR3 DNA reads TGTGCCAGTAGTCTCTCTATAAGGAGGGGGCGCCTTAATTTGGACTACGAGCAGTACTTC. This sequence encodes CASSLSIRRGRLNLDYEQYF.

The rearrangement links TRBV2 to TRBJ1-1; the D gene is possibly TRBD1 (5 bases). The germline V gene has CDR1 SNHLY and CDR2 FYNNEI. Trimming took off 6 bases at V and 0 bases at J, with 8 bases between the two ends. CDR3 length: 13 amino acids. This CDR3 is CASRQDLNTEAFF. The CDR3 DNA sequence: TGTGCCAGCAGACAGGATTTGAACACTGAAGCTTTCTTT.

The gene calls are TRBV6-5 and TRBJ1-2, with D possibly matching TRBD1 (6 bases). Trimming stripped 7 bases from V and 4 bases from J, with 16 bases between. The CDR3 length is 14 residues. Looked up from germline, CDR1 is MNHEY and CDR2 is SVGAGI. CDR3: CASTNDRKTYGYTF. The CDR3 coding sequence is TGTGCCAGCACCAATGACAGGAAGACCTATGGCTACACCTTC.

The chain couples TRBV27 to TRBJ2-5; possible D gene TRBD1, 6 bases. Germline V gene sequence: CDR1 MNHEY, CDR2 SMNVEV (reference sequence). Trimming removed 6 bases at V and 5 bases at J, with 19 bases between. The CDR3 has 15 residues. The CDR3 protein is CASSTGTSSWETQYF. In DNA form, the CDR3 reads TGTGCCAGCAGCACCGGGACATCCAGTTGGGAGACCCAGTACTTC.

This clone was observed a few times. Here the CDR3 reads CAWRPGQGPPDNEKLFF. The CDR3 DNA follows: TGTGCCTGGAGACCTGGACAGGGACCTCCCGATAATGAAAAACTGTTTTTT. J is TRBJ1-4 and V is TRBV30, with TRBD1 matching over 8 bases. Germline V lookup: CDR1 GTSNPN, CDR2 SVGIG (reference sequence). The CDR3 extends over 17 amino acids. V was pared by 3 bases and J by 4 bases, with 13 bases of the junction left unmatched. Full variable domain (remainder filled in from reference TRBV30 and TRBJ1-4): SQTIHQWPATLVQPVGSPLSLECTVEGTSNPNLYWYRQAAGRGLQLLFYSVGIGQISSEVPQNLSASRPQDRQFILSSKKLLLSDSGFYLCAWRPGQGPPDNEKLFFGSGTQLSVL.

This chain uses TRBV6-5 with TRBJ1-1; maybe TRBD1 (5 bases). CDR3 size: 13 residues. The V end lost 2 bases, the J end lost 7 bases, and 11 bases lay between the germline ends. Germline-derived CDR1 and CDR2 are MNHEY and SVGAGI. CDR3: CASSYHDRVEAFF. The CDR3 coding sequence is TGTGCCAGCAGTTACCATGACAGAGTTGAAGCTTTCTTT.

The chain employs TRBV12-5 and TRBJ2-7, with 8 bases lining up with TRBD1. CDR3 size: 16 residues. Germline CDR1 LGHNT, CDR2 FRNRAP. Trimming at V came to 2 bases and at J to 7 bases, leaving 13 bases not matched to a gene. CDR3 nucleotides: TGTGCTAGTGGTTTGCCCACGGACAGGGATTCGCGGGAGCAGTACTTC. It is translated as CASGLPTDRDSREQYF.

The chain joins TRBV18 to TRBJ2-2; TRBD1 matches at 9 bases. The CDR3 is 15 residues long. Germline CDR1 reads KGHSH; CDR2 reads LQKENI. J gave up 5 bases and V 4 bases, and 5 bases lay outside the gene matches. The CDR3 DNA is TGTGCCAGCTCACTTGGGACAGGGAATACCGGGGAGCTGTTTTTT. The encoded protein is CASSLGTGNTGELFF.